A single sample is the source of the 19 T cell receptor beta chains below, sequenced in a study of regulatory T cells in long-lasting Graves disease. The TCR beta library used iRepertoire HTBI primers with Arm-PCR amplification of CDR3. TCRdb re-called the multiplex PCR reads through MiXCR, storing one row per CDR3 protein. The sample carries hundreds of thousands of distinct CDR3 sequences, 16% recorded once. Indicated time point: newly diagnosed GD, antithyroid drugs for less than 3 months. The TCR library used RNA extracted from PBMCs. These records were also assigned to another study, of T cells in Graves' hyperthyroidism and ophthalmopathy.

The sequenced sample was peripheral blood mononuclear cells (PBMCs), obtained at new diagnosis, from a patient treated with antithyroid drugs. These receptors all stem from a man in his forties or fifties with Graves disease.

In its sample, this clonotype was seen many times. CDR3 DNA sequence: TGCAGTGCTAGAGATCCGGGTGGACAGGGGACAGATACGCAGTATTTT. It translates to CSARDPGGQGTDTQYF. V usage is TRBV20-1 and J usage is TRBJ2-3, with TRBD1 matching over 9 bases. The trim removed 0 bases at V and 3 bases at J, leaving 7 bases unmatched. The CDR3 has 16 residues. Germline V gene sequence: CDR1 DFQATT, CDR2 SNEGSKA (reference sequence).

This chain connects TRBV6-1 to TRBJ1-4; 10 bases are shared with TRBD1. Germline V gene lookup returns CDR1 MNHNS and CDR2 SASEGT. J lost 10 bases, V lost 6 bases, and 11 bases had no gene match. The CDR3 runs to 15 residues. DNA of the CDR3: TGTGCCAGCAGATTAGGGGGGACAGGGGACGGAAAACTGTTTTTT. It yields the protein CASRLGGTGDGKLFF.

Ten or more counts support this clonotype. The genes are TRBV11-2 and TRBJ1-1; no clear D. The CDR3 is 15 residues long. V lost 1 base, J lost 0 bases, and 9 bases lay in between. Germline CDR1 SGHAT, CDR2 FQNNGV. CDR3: CASSLVLGLNTEAFF. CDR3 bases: TGTGCCAGCAGCTTAGTACTAGGGCTGAACACTGAAGCTTTCTTT.

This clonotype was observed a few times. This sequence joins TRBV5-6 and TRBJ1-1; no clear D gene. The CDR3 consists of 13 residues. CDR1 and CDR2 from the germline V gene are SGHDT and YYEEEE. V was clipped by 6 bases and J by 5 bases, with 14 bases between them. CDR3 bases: TGTGCCAGCAACGGCCAAGCGGGGACTGAAGCTTTCTTT. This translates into CASNGQAGTEAFF.

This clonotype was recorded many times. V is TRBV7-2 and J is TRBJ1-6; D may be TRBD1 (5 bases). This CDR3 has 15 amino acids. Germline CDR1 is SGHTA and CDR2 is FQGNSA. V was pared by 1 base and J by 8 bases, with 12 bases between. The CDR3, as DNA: TGTGCCAGCAGCTTAGTTGGGGCTACGGATTCACCCCTCCACTTT. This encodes CASSLVGATDSPLHF.

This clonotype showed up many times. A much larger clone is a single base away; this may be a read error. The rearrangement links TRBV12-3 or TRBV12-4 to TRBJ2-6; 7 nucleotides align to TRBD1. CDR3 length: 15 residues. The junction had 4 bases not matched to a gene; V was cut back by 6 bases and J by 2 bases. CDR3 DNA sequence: TGTGCCAGCAGAAGAACAGGGGCTGGGGCCAACGTCCTGACTTTC. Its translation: CASRRTGAGANVLTF.

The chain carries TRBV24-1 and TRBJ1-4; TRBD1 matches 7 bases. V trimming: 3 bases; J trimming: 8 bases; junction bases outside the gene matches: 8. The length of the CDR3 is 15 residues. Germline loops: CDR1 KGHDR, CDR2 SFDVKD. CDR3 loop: CATSDPRQGGEKLFF. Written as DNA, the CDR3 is TGTGCCACCAGTGATCCACGACAGGGCGGCGAAAAACTGTTTTTT.

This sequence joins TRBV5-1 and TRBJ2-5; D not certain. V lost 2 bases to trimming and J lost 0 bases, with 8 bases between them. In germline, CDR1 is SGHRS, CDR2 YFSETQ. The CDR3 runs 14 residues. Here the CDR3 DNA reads TGCGCCAGCAGCTTCGGGCTACACCAAGAGACCCAGTACTTC. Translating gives CASSFGLHQETQYF.

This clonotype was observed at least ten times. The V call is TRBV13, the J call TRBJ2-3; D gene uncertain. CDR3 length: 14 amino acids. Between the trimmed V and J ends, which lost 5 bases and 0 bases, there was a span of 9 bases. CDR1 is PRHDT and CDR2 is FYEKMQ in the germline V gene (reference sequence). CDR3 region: CASSSLKSTDTQYF. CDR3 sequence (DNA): TGTGCCAGCAGCAGCCTCAAGAGCACAGATACGCAGTATTTT.

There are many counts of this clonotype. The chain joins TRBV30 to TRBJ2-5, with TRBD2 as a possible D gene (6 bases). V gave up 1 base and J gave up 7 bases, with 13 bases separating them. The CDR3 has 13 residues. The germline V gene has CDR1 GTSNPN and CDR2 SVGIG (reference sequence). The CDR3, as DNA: TGTGCCTGGAGTGGCTCCAGAGCGGGGACCCAGTACTTC. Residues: CAWSGSRAGTQYF.

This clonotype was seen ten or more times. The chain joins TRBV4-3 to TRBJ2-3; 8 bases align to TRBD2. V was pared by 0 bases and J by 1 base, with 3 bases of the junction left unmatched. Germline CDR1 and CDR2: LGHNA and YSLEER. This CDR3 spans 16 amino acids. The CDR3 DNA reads TGCGCCAGCAGCCAAGATCGGGGGGGGGGCACAGATACGCAGTATTTT. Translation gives CASSQDRGGGTDTQYF.

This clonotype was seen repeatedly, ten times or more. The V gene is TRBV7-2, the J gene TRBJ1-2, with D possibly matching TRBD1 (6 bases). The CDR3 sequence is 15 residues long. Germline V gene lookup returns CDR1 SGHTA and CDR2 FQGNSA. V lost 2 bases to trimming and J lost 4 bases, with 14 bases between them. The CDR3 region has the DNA TGTGCCAGCAGCTTAACCCCACAGGGTTCCTATGGCTACACCTTC. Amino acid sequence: CASSLTPQGSYGYTF.

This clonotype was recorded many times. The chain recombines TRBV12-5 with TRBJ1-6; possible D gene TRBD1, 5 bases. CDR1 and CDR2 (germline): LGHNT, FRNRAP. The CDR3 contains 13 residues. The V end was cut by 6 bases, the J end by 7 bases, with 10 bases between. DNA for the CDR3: TGTGCTAGTGGAGGGGACGGAAATTCACCCCTCCACTTT. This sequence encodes CASGGDGNSPLHF.

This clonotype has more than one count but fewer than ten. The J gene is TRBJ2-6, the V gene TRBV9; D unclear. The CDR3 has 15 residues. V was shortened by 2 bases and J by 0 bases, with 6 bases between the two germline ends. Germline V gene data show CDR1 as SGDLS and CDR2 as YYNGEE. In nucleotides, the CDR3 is TGTGCCAGCAGCGTCGCCAGCTCTGGGGCCAACGTCCTGACTTTC. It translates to CASSVASSGANVLTF.

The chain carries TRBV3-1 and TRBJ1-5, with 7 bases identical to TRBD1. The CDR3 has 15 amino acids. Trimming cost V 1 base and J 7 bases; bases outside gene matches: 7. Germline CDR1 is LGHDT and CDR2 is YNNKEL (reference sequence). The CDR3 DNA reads TGTGCCAGCAGCCAAGGTAACAGGGGTGGGCAGCCCCAGCATTTT. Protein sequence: CASSQGNRGGQPQHF.

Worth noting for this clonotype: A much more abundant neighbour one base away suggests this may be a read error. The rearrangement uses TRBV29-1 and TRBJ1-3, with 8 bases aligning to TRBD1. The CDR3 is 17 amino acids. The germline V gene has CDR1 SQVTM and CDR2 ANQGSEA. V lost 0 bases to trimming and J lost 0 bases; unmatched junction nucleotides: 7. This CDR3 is CSVEDPPDRDSGNTIYF. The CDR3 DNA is TGCAGCGTTGAAGATCCCCCGGACAGGGACTCTGGAAACACCATATATTTT.

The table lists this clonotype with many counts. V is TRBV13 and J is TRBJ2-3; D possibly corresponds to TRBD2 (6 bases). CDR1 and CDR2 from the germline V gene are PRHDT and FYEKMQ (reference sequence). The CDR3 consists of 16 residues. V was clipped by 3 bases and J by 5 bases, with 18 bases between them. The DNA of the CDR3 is TGTGCCAGCAGCTTGAGGCTGGGGGAGGCGGGAGATACGCAGTATTTT. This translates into CASSLRLGEAGDTQYF.

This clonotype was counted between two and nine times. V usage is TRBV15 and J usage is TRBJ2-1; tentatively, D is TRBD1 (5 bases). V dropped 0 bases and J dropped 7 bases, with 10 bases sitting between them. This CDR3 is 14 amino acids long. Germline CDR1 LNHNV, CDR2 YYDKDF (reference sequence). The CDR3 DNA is TGTGCCACCAGCAGAGATAATAAGGGGAATGAGCAGTTCTTC. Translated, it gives CATSRDNKGNEQFF.

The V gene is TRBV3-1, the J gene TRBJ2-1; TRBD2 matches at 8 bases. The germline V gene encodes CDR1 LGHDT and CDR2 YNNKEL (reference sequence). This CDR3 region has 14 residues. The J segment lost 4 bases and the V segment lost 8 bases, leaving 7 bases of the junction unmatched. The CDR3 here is CASGGGGNYNEQFF. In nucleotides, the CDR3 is TGTGCCAGCGGGGGCGGGGGGAATTACAATGAGCAGTTCTTC.